A selection of T cell receptor beta chains follows, all from one sample in a study of blood T cell repertoires in COVID-19. Assay: immunoSEQ multiplex PCR; the TCRdb copy retains only in-frame clones and omits some. The sample has 200,000 to 300,000 clones, 88% seen once. The sample consisted of peripheral blood. These receptors originate from a man in his sixties who had recovered from COVID-19. Both conserved end residues are part of each CDR3. D genes are given only for firm matches. Clone size appears in some rows only: once, few, many, or a class for an expanded clone.

d_gene: -; v_gene: TRBV6-4; j_gene: TRBJ1-2; abundance: -; CDR3aa: CASREVGYTF; CDR3nt: TGTGCCAGCAGGGAGGTGGGCTACACCTTC
d_gene: -; v_gene: TRBV7-8; j_gene: TRBJ2-1; abundance: -; CDR3aa: CASSLVGGTYNEQFF; CDR3nt: TGTGCCAGCAGCTTAGTGGGGGGAACCTACAATGAGCAGTTCTTC
d_gene: -; v_gene: TRBV9; j_gene: TRBJ2-2; abundance: -; CDR3aa: CASSVGVRSTGELFF; CDR3nt: TGTGCCAGCAGCGTAGGAGTTCGGAGCACCGGGGAGCTGTTTTTT
d_gene: TRBD2; v_gene: TRBV10-3; j_gene: TRBJ2-2; abundance: -; CDR3aa: CAISGLAGGQSGELFF; CDR3nt: TGTGCCATCAGTGGATTAGCGGGGGGGCAATCCGGGGAGCTGTTTTTT
d_gene: -; v_gene: TRBV4-2; j_gene: TRBJ2-7; abundance: -; CDR3aa: CASSQVPDSDSYEQYF; CDR3nt: TGTGCCAGCAGCCAAGTCCCGGACAGCGATTCCTACGAGCAGTACTTC
d_gene: -; v_gene: TRBV6-2/TRBV6-3; j_gene: TRBJ1-2; abundance: -; CDR3aa: CASSYGGYYGYTF; CDR3nt: TGTGCCAGCAGTTACGGAGGATACTATGGCTACACCTTC
d_gene: -; v_gene: TRBV5-5; j_gene: TRBJ1-2; abundance: -; CDR3aa: CASSHVTGNYGYTF; CDR3nt: TGTGCCAGCAGCCATGTGACAGGCAACTATGGCTACACCTTC
d_gene: -; v_gene: TRBV7-2; j_gene: TRBJ1-2; abundance: -; CDR3aa: CASSSSGGQPNYGYTF; CDR3nt: TGTGCCAGCAGCTCTAGTGGAGGACAGCCCAACTATGGCTACACCTTC
d_gene: TRBD1; v_gene: TRBV6-1; j_gene: TRBJ2-6; abundance: -; CDR3aa: CASSGQGKVSGANVLTF; CDR3nt: TGTGCCAGCAGTGGACAGGGGAAAGTCTCTGGGGCCAACGTCCTGACTTTC
d_gene: TRBD1; v_gene: TRBV6-5; j_gene: TRBJ1-2; abundance: -; CDR3aa: CAIRGQGFYGYTF; CDR3nt: TGTGCCATAAGGGGACAGGGATTCTATGGCTACACCTTC
d_gene: -; v_gene: TRBV19; j_gene: TRBJ2-2; abundance: -; CDR3aa: CASSMTSNTGELFF; CDR3nt: TGTGCCAGTAGTATGACTTCGAACACCGGGGAGCTGTTTTTT
d_gene: -; v_gene: TRBV10-1; j_gene: TRBJ2-2; abundance: -; CDR3aa: CASRLNPNTGELFF; CDR3nt: TGCGCCAGCAGACTTAACCCGAACACCGGGGAGCTGTTTTTT
d_gene: -; v_gene: TRBV5-3; j_gene: TRBJ1-5; abundance: -; CDR3aa: CARSPPRREDYSNQPQHF; CDR3nt: TGTGCCAGAAGTCCTCCACGCCGGGAAGATTATAGCAATCAGCCCCAGCATTTT
d_gene: -; v_gene: TRBV3-1/TRBV3-2; j_gene: TRBJ1-1; abundance: -; CDR3aa: CASSLGRSEAFF; CDR3nt: TGTGCCAGCAGCCTGGGGAGGTCTGAAGCTTTCTTT
d_gene: TRBD1; v_gene: TRBV7-9; j_gene: TRBJ2-5; abundance: -; CDR3aa: CASSAGQGLTQYF; CDR3nt: TGTGCCAGCAGCGCGGGACAGGGTTTGACCCAGTACTTC
d_gene: -; v_gene: TRBV21-1; j_gene: TRBJ2-4; abundance: -; CDR3aa: CASSTVGQILAKNIQYF; CDR3nt: TGTGCCAGCAGCACAGTTGGACAGATACTAGCCAAAAACATTCAGTACTTC
d_gene: -; v_gene: TRBV9; j_gene: TRBJ2-6; abundance: -; CDR3aa: CASSLTHRSGANVLTF; CDR3nt: TGTGCCAGCAGCCTCACTCACCGCTCTGGGGCCAACGTCCTGACTTTC
d_gene: -; v_gene: TRBV23-1; j_gene: TRBJ2-7; abundance: -; CDR3aa: CASSPQGYEQYF; CDR3nt: TGCGCCAGCAGTCCACAGGGCTACGAGCAGTACTTC
d_gene: TRBD1; v_gene: TRBV5-6; j_gene: TRBJ2-7; abundance: -; CDR3aa: CASSAWTGIYEQYF; CDR3nt: TGTGCCAGCAGCGCCTGGACAGGGATCTACGAGCAGTACTTC
d_gene: TRBD1; v_gene: TRBV5-5; j_gene: TRBJ1-2; abundance: -; CDR3aa: CASSTDRAGVQGYTF; CDR3nt: TGTGCCAGCAGCACAGACAGGGCCGGAGTACAGGGCTACACCTTC
d_gene: TRBD1; v_gene: TRBV15; j_gene: TRBJ2-5; abundance: -; CDR3aa: CATSKERGQQQETQYF; CDR3nt: TGTGCCACCAGCAAGGAGAGGGGGCAACAGCAAGAGACCCAGTACTTC
d_gene: -; v_gene: TRBV2; j_gene: TRBJ2-5; abundance: -; CDR3aa: CASSPGPMWETQYF; CDR3nt: TGTGCCAGCAGTCCGGGTCCAATGTGGGAGACCCAGTACTTC
d_gene: TRBD1; v_gene: TRBV7-8; j_gene: TRBJ2-5; abundance: -; CDR3aa: CASSPYRVGGSETQYF; CDR3nt: TGTGCCAGCAGCCCCTACCGTGTAGGGGGCAGTGAGACCCAGTACTTC
d_gene: TRBD2; v_gene: TRBV6-1; j_gene: TRBJ2-2; abundance: -; CDR3aa: CASSGGLAGATNTGELFF; CDR3nt: TGTGCCAGCAGTGGAGGGCTAGCGGGGGCGACGAACACCGGGGAGCTGTTTTTT
d_gene: TRBD1; v_gene: TRBV2; j_gene: TRBJ1-2; abundance: -; CDR3aa: CASITGQGLGYTF; CDR3nt: TGTGCCAGCATAACCGGACAGGGGTTAGGCTACACCTTC
d_gene: TRBD1; v_gene: TRBV20-1; j_gene: TRBJ2-1; abundance: -; CDR3aa: CSASSGQGTNEQFF; CDR3nt: TGCAGTGCTAGTTCGGGACAGGGTACGAATGAGCAGTTCTTC
d_gene: -; v_gene: TRBV12-3/TRBV12-4; j_gene: TRBJ2-7; abundance: -; CDR3aa: CASSRGYEQYF; CDR3nt: TGTGCCAGCAGTCGGGGGTACGAGCAGTACTTC
d_gene: -; v_gene: TRBV3-1/TRBV3-2; j_gene: TRBJ1-1; abundance: -; CDR3aa: CASSQRGSEAFF; CDR3nt: TGTGCCAGCAGCCAAAGGGGCTCTGAAGCTTTCTTT
d_gene: -; v_gene: TRBV15; j_gene: TRBJ2-7; abundance: -; CDR3aa: CATSRGATGFYEQYF; CDR3nt: TGTGCCACCAGCAGAGGAGCTACAGGATTCTACGAGCAGTACTTC
d_gene: TRBD2; v_gene: TRBV9; j_gene: TRBJ2-1; abundance: once; CDR3aa: CASSVEAGGSSYNEQFF; CDR3nt: TGTGCCAGCAGCGTAGAGGCGGGGGGGAGCTCCTACAATGAGCAGTTCTTC
d_gene: TRBD2; v_gene: TRBV5-4; j_gene: TRBJ2-2; abundance: -; CDR3aa: CASSQDPGGTGELFF; CDR3nt: TGTGCCAGCAGCCAAGACCCGGGGGGGACCGGGGAGCTGTTTTTT
d_gene: TRBD1; v_gene: TRBV15; j_gene: TRBJ2-5; abundance: -; CDR3aa: CATSRALGQGGQETQYF; CDR3nt: TGTGCCACCAGCAGAGCGCTGGGACAGGGGGGACAAGAGACCCAGTACTTC
d_gene: -; v_gene: TRBV5-1; j_gene: TRBJ2-3; abundance: few; CDR3aa: CASSGFVGSTDTQYF; CDR3nt: TGCGCCAGCAGCGGATTCGTGGGCAGCACAGATACGCAGTATTTT
d_gene: -; v_gene: TRBV7-3; j_gene: TRBJ2-7; abundance: -; CDR3aa: CASSLAGSSYEQYF; CDR3nt: TGTGCCAGCAGCTTAGCGGGGAGCTCCTACGAGCAGTACTTC
d_gene: -; v_gene: TRBV7-2; j_gene: TRBJ2-3; abundance: -; CDR3aa: CASSLAEGTDTQYF; CDR3nt: TGTGCCAGCAGCTTAGCGGAGGGCACAGATACGCAGTATTTT
d_gene: TRBD1; v_gene: TRBV13; j_gene: TRBJ2-7; abundance: -; CDR3aa: CASSSSGTGGYEQYF; CDR3nt: TGTGCCAGCAGCAGCTCCGGGACAGGGGGCTACGAGCAGTACTTC
d_gene: TRBD2; v_gene: TRBV9; j_gene: TRBJ2-1; abundance: -; CDR3aa: CASSPRTSGANEQFF; CDR3nt: TGTGCCAGCAGCCCTAGGACTAGCGGGGCAAATGAGCAGTTCTTC
d_gene: TRBD1; v_gene: TRBV5-1; j_gene: TRBJ2-1; abundance: -; CDR3aa: CATRDSYNEQFF; CDR3nt: TGCGCCACTCGGGACAGCTACAATGAGCAGTTCTTC
d_gene: -; v_gene: TRBV6-6; j_gene: TRBJ1-2; abundance: -; CDR3aa: CASSQGFNYGYTF; CDR3nt: TGTGCCAGCAGTCAGGGGTTTAACTATGGCTACACCTTC
d_gene: -; v_gene: TRBV10-2; j_gene: TRBJ1-5; abundance: -; CDR3aa: CASSAWTEINQPQHF; CDR3nt: TGCGCCAGCAGTGCCTGGACAGAAATCAATCAGCCCCAGCATTTT
d_gene: TRBD1; v_gene: TRBV18; j_gene: TRBJ1-5; abundance: -; CDR3aa: CASSPGQGTVLGNQPQHF; CDR3nt: TGTGCCAGCTCTCCTGGACAGGGGACGGTGCTAGGAAATCAGCCCCAGCATTTT
d_gene: TRBD1; v_gene: TRBV6-5; j_gene: TRBJ2-7; abundance: -; CDR3aa: CASEGAGQPYEQYF; CDR3nt: TGTGCCAGCGAGGGGGCAGGGCAGCCCTACGAGCAGTACTTC
d_gene: -; v_gene: TRBV6-2/TRBV6-3; j_gene: TRBJ2-7; abundance: -; CDR3aa: CASSYSSGDYEQYF; CDR3nt: TGTGCCAGCAGTTACTCCTCCGGGGACTACGAGCAGTACTTC
d_gene: -; v_gene: TRBV24-1; j_gene: TRBJ1-2; abundance: -; CDR3aa: CATSDFSTNYGYTF; CDR3nt: TGTGCCACCAGTGATTTTAGCACTAACTATGGCTACACCTTC
d_gene: -; v_gene: TRBV7-2; j_gene: TRBJ1-5; abundance: -; CDR3aa: CASSLSGNKNQPQHF; CDR3nt: TGTGCCAGCAGCTTATCAGGGAATAAGAATCAGCCCCAGCATTTT
d_gene: TRBD1; v_gene: TRBV6-1; j_gene: TRBJ1-2; abundance: -; CDR3aa: CASSEGRTGSTTSYGYTF; CDR3nt: TGTGCCAGCAGTGAAGGAAGGACAGGGAGCACCACCTCTTATGGCTACACCTTC
d_gene: TRBD2; v_gene: TRBV11-3; j_gene: TRBJ2-3; abundance: -; CDR3aa: CASSPRTSGVGTDTQYF; CDR3nt: TGTGCCAGCAGCCCCCGAACTAGCGGGGTGGGCACAGATACGCAGTATTTT
d_gene: -; v_gene: TRBV4-2; j_gene: TRBJ2-1; abundance: -; CDR3aa: CASSQEGNEQFF; CDR3nt: TGTGCCAGCAGCCAGGAGGGGAATGAGCAGTTCTTC
d_gene: -; v_gene: TRBV19; j_gene: TRBJ1-1; abundance: -; CDR3aa: CASSTGRDTEAFF; CDR3nt: TGTGCCAGTAGTACCGGCAGGGACACTGAAGCTTTCTTT
d_gene: TRBD1; v_gene: TRBV9; j_gene: TRBJ1-5; abundance: -; CDR3aa: CASSPGTGAQPQHF; CDR3nt: TGTGCCAGCAGCCCCGGGACAGGGGCCCAGCCCCAGCATTTT
d_gene: TRBD2; v_gene: TRBV11-3; j_gene: TRBJ2-2; abundance: -; CDR3aa: CASSPGTGGPNTGELFF; CDR3nt: TGTGCCAGCAGCCCTGGGACGGGGGGACCCAACACCGGGGAGCTGTTTTTT